Below, one T cell receptor (beta chain) is given with its context. Other DNA sequences of this sample code for an identical CDR3. The data originate from a study of blood T cell repertoires in COVID-19. Turning to the study itself: Some COVID-19 samples were acute and others convalescent; all came from the United States, Italy and Spain. PBMCs, B-cell-depleted T cells, or T cells provided the cDNA or gDNA that made up the material.

Study processing details: Researchers report that nucleated cell counts were estimated from reference gene primer amplification. Sequencing used immunoSEQ multiplex PCR; TCRdb keeps in-frame clones, though not all of them. The V and J calls and clone size come from that table; D and trimming were worked out from the DNA. Of 330,000 or so clones in the sample, about 92% were seen once. Unmatched junction bases numbered 2, after V lost 2 bases and J lost 5 bases. CDR3 length: 13 residues. Germline CDR1 reads MNHEY; CDR2 reads SMNVEV (reference sequence). Seattle researchers signed up patients amid active infection and tracked them longitudinally.

The sample comprised peripheral blood. The chain joins TRBV27 to TRBJ1-2; 7 bases are shared with TRBD1. The clonotype was recovered from a woman aged 55 to 70 with COVID-19, enrolled during active disease. DNA of the CDR3: TGTGCCAGCAGTTTAGAGGGGGCATATGGCTACACCTTC. This translates into CASSLEGAYGYTF.